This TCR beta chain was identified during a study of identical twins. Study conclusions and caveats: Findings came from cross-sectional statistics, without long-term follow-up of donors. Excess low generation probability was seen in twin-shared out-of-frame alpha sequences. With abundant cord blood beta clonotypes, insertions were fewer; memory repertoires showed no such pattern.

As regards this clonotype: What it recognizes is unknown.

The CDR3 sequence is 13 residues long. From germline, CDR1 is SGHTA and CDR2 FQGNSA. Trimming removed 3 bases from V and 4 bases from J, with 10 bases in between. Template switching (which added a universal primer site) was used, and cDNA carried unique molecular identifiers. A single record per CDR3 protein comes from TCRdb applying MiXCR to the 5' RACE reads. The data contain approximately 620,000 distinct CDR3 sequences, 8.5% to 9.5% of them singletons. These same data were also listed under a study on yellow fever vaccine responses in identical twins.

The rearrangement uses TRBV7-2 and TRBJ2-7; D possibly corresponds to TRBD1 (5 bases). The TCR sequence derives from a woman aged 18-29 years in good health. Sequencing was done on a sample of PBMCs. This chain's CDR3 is CASSFRGKYEQYF. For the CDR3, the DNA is TGTGCCAGCAGCTTTAGGGGAAAGTACGAGCAGTACTTC.